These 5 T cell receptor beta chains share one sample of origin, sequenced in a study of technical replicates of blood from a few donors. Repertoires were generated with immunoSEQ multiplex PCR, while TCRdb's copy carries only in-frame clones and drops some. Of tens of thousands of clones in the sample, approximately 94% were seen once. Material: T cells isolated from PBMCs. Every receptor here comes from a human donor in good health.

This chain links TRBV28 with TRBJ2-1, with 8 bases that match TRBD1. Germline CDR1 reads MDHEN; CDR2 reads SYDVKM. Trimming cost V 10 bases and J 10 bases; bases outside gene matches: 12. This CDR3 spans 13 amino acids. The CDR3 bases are TGTGCCACCGGCCCTCAGGGGGCACGGGAGCAGTTCTTC. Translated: CATGPQGAREQFF.

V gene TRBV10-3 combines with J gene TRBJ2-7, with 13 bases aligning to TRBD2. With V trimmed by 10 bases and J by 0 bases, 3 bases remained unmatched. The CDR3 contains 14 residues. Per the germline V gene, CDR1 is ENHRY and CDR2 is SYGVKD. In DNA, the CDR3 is TGTGCCACCCGGACTAGCGGGGGCTCCTACGAGCAGTACTTC. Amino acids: CATRTSGGSYEQYF.

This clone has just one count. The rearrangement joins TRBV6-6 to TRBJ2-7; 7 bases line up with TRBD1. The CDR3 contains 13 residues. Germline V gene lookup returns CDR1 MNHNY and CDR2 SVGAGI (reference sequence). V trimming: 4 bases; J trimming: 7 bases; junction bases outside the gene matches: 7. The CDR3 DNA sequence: TGTGCCAGCAGTTTTGGGACAGCCCTGGAGCAGTACTTC. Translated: CASSFGTALEQYF.

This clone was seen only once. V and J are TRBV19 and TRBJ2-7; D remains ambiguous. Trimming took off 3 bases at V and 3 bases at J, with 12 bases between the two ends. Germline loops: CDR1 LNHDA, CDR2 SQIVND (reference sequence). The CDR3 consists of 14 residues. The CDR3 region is CASSISPHDYEQYF. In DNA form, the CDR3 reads TGTGCCAGTAGTATTAGCCCCCATGACTACGAGCAGTACTTC.

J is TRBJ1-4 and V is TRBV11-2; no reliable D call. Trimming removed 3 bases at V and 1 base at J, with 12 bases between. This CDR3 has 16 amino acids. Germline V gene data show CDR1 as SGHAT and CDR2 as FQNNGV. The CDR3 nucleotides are TGTGCCAGCAGCTTCGAGGGAAGCGGAACTAATGAAAAACTGTTTTTT. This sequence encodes CASSFEGSGTNEKLFF.